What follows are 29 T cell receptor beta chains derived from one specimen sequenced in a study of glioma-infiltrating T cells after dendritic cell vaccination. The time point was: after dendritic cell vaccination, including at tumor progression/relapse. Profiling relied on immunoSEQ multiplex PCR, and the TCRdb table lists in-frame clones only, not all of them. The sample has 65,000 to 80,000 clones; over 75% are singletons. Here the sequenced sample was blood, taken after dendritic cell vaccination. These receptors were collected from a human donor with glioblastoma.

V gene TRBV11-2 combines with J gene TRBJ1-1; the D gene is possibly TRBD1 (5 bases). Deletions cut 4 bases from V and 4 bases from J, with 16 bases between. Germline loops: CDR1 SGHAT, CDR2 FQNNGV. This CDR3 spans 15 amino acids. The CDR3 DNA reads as TGTGCCAGCAGCTCGCTCACAGGTGCAGGCACTGAAGCTTTCTTT. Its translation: CASSSLTGAGTEAFF.

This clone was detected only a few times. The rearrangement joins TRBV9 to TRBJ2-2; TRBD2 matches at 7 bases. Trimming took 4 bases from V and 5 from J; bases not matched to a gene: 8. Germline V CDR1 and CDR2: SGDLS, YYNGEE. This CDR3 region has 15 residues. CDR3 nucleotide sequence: TGTGCCAGCAGCCCCGGGGAGGGAGGAACCGGGGAGCTGTTTTTT. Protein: CASSPGEGGTGELFF.

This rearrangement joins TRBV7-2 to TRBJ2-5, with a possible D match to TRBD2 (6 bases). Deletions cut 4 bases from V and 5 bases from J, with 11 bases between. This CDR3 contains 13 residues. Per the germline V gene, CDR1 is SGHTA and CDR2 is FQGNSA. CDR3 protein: CASSSGLRETQYF. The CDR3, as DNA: TGTGCCAGCAGCTCGGGACTTCGGGAGACCCAGTACTTC.

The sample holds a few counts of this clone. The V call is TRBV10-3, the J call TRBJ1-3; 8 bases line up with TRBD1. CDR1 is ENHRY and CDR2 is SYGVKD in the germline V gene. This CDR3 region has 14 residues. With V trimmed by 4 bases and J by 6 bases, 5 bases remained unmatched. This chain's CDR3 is CAISGGQGENTIYF. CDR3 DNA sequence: TGTGCCATCAGTGGTGGACAGGGCGAAAACACCATATATTTT.

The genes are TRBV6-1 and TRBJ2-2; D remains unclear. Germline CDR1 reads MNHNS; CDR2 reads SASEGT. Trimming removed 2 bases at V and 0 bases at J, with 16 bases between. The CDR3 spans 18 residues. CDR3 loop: CASSEPTAVFANTGELFF. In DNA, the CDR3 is TGTGCCAGCAGTGAACCTACAGCCGTATTCGCGAACACCGGGGAGCTGTTTTTT.

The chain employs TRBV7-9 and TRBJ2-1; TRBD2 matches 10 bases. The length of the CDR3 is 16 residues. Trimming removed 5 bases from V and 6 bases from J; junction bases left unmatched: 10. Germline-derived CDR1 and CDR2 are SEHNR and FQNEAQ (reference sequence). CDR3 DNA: TGTGCCAGCAGCCGTGAGGGACTAGCGAGGATCAATGAGCAGTTCTTC. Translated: CASSREGLARINEQFF.

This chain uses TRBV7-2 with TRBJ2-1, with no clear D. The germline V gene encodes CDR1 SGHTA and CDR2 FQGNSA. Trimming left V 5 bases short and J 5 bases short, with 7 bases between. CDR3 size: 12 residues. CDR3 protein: CASSPRDNEQFF. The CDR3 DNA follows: TGTGCCAGCAGCCCCCGGGACAATGAGCAGTTCTTC.

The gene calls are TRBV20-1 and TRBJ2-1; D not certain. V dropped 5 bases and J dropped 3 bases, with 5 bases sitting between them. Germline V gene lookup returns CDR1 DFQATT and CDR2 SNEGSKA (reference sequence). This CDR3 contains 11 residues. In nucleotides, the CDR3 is TGCAGTGCTGGGCACTACAATGAGCAGTTCTTC. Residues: CSAGHYNEQFF.

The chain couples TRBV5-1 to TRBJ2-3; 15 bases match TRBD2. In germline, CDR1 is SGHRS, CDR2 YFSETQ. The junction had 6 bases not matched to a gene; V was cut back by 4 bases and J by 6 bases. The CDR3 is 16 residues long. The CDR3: CASSRTSGRGSDTQYF. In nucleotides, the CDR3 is TGCGCCAGCAGCCGGACTAGCGGGAGGGGTTCGGATACGCAGTATTTT.

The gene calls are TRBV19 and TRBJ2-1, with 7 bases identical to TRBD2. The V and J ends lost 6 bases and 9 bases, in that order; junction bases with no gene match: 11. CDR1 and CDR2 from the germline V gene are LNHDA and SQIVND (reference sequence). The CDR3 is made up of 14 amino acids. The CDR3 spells CASSPSGVRVEQFF. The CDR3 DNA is TGTGCCAGTAGCCCAAGCGGGGTCAGAGTTGAGCAGTTCTTC.

CDR3 in amino acids: CASSSGIPASNQPQHF. The CDR3 nucleotides are TGCGCCAGCAGCTCGGGAATTCCAGCCTCCAATCAGCCCCAGCATTTT. The J gene is TRBJ1-5, the V gene TRBV5-1; unclear D gene. The CDR3 spans 16 residues. The germline V and J ends were trimmed by 3 bases and 3 bases, with 16 bases remaining between them. Germline-derived CDR1 and CDR2 are SGHRS and YFSETQ.

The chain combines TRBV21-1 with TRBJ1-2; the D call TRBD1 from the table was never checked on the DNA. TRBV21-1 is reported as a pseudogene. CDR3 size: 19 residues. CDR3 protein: CASSPRKGDTVYRNYGYTF. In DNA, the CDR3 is TGTGCCAGCAGCCCCAGAAAAGGGGATACGGTGTACCGAAACTATGGCTACACCTTC.

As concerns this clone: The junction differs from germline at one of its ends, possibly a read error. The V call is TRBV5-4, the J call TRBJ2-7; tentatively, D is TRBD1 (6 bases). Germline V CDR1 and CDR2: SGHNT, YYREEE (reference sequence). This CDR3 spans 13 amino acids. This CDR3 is CASSSPGRGDRGF. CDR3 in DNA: TGTGCCAGCAGCTCGCCAGGCAGGGGCGACCGGGGATTC.

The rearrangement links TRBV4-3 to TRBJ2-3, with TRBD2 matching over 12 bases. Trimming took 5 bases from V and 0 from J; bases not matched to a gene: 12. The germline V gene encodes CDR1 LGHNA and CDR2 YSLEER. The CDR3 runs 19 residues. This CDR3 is CASSVEVTSGRLSTDTQYF. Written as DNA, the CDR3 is TGCGCCAGCAGCGTCGAGGTCACTAGCGGGAGGCTTAGCACAGATACGCAGTATTTT.

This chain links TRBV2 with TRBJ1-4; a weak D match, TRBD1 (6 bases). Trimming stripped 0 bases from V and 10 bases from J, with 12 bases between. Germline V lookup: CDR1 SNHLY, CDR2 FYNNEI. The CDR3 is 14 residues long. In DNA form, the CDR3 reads TGTGCCAGCAGTGAAGCAAGGGGGGGGGCAAAACTGTTTTTT. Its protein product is CASSEARGGAKLFF.

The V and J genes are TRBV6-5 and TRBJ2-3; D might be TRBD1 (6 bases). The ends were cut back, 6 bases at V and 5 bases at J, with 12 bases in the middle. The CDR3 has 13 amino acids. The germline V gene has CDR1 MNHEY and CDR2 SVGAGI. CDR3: CASRKTGQDTQYF. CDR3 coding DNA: TGTGCCAGCAGAAAGACAGGCCAAGATACGCAGTATTTT.

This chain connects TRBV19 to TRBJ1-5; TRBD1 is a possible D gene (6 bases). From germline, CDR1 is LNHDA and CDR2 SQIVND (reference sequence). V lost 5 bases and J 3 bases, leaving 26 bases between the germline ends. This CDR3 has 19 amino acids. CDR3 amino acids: CASSLYSHRVLDSNQPQHF. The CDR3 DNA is TGTGCCAGTAGTCTATACTCCCACAGGGTATTGGATTCCAATCAGCCCCAGCATTTT.

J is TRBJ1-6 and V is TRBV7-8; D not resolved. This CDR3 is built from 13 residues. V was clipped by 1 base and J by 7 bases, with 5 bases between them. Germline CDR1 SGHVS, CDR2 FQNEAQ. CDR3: CASSLGGNSPLHF. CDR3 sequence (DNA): TGTGCCAGCAGCTTAGGAGGGAATTCACCCCTCCACTTT.

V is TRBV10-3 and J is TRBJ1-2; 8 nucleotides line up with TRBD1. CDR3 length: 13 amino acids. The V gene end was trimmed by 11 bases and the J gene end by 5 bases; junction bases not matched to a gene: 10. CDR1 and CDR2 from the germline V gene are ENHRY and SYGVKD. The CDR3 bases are TGTGCCCTCGATCCGGGGACAGGATATGGCTACACCTTC. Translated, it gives CALDPGTGYGYTF.

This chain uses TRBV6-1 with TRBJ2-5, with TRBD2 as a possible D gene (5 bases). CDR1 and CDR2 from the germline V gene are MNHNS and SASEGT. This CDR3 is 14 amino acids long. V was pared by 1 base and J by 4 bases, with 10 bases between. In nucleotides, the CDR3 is TGTGCCAGCAGTGAAGATCGGACTGGAGAGACCCAGTACTTC. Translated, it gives CASSEDRTGETQYF.

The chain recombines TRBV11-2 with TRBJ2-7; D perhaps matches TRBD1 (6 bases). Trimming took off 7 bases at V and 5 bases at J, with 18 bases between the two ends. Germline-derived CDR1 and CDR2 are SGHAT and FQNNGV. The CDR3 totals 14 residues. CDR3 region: CASMVRKTGNEQYF. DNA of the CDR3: TGTGCCAGCATGGTCCGAAAGACAGGAAACGAGCAGTACTTC.

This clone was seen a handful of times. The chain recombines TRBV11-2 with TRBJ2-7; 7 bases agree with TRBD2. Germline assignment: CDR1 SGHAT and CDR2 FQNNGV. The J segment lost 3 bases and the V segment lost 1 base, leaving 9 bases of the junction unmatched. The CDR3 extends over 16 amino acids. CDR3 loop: CASSLVEYPGGYEQYF. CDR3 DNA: TGTGCCAGCAGCTTAGTGGAGTATCCGGGGGGCTACGAGCAGTACTTC.

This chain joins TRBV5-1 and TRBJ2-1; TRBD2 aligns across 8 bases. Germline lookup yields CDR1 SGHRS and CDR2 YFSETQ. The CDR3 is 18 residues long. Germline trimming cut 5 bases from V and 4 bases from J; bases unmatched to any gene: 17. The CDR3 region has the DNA TGCGCCAGCAGGAGTCGGACCCGGGGGGGCATGTCGTACAATGAGCAGTTCTTC. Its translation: CASRSRTRGGMSYNEQFF. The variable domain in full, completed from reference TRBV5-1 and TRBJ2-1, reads KAGVTQTPRYLIKTRGQQVTLSCSPISGHRSVSWYQQTPGQGLQFLFEYFSETQRNKGNFPGRFSGRQFSNSRSEMNVSTLELGDSALYLCASRSRTRGGMSYNEQFFGPGTRLTVL.

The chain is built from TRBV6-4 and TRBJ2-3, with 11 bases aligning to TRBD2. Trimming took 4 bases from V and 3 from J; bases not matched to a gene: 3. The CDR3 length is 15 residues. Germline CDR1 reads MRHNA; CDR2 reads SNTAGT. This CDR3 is CASSARLAGTDTQYF. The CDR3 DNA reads TGTGCCAGCAGTGCCAGACTAGCGGGGACAGATACGCAGTATTTT.

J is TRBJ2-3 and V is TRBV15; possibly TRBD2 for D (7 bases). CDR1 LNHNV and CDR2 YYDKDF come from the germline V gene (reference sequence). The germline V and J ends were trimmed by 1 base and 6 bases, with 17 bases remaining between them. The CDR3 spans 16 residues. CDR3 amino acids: CATSRGKAGAWDTQYF. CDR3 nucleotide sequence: TGTGCCACCAGCAGAGGGAAGGCGGGGGCCTGGGATACGCAGTATTTT.

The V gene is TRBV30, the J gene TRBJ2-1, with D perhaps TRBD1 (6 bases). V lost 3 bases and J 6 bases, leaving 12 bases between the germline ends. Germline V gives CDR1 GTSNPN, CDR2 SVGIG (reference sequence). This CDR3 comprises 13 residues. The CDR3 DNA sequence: TGTGCCTGGAGCTTGGACAGCTTCAATGAGCAGTTCTTC. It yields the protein CAWSLDSFNEQFF.

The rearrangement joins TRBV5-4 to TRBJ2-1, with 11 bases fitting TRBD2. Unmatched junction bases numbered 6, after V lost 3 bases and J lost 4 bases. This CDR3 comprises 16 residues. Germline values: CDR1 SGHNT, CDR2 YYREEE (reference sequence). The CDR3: CASSSSLAGAYNEQFF. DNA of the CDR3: TGTGCCAGCAGCTCCTCACTAGCGGGGGCTTACAATGAGCAGTTCTTC.

The CDR3 sequence is CASSLMSGDTYEQYF. CDR3 coding DNA: TGTGCCAGCAGCTTAATGTCAGGGGACACCTACGAGCAGTACTTC. The J gene is TRBJ2-7, the V gene TRBV11-3; TRBD1 might be the D (6 bases). This CDR3 region has 15 residues. Trimming shortened V by 2 bases and J by 2 bases, and 13 bases separated the two germline ends. Germline loops: CDR1 SGHNT, CDR2 YENEEA.

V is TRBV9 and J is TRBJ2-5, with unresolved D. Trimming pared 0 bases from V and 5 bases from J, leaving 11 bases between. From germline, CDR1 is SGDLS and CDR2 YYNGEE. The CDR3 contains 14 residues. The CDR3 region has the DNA TGTGCCAGCAGCGTAGGAGCTAGGCAGGAGACCCAGTACTTC. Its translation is CASSVGARQETQYF. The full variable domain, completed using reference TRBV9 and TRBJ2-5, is DSGVTQTPKHLITATGQRVTLRCSPRSGDLSVYWYQQSLDQGLQFLIQYYNGEERAKGNILERFSAQQFPDLHSELNLSSLELGDSALYFCASSVGARQETQYFGPGTRLLVL.